This T cell receptor beta chain was found in a study of T-cell memory formation after mild COVID-19. About the study: Most TCR clusters belonged to a single donor. Study results and caveats: Contracting clones from day 15 to 85 showed balanced CD4/CD8; later expanders favored CD4+. Some clones that responded were present in memory (sampled pre-infection), which suggests cross-reactive memory joined.

Each CDR3 protein is one row after TCRdb ran MiXCR on the 5' RACE reads. This table holds 250,000 to 300,000 distinct CDR3 sequences, roughly 8.2% found once. Per germline, CDR1 SEHNR and CDR2 FQNEAQ (reference sequence). The V gene lost 1 base and the J gene lost 4 bases, with 4 bases spanning the gap. The CDR3 has 12 residues. This clonotype was detected a few times. What it recognizes is unknown. The rearrangement uses TRBV7-9 and TRBJ1-1; no reliable D call. Specimen: PBMCs or a T cell subset sorted from them (not recorded which). This TCR was recovered from a man between 18 and 29 years old who had mild COVID-19 (a few samples of this study predate the infection). Cell type and time point are not known. Here the CDR3 DNA reads TGTGCCAGCAGCTTAGGGTTCACTGAAGCTTTCTTT. Encoded protein: CASSLGFTEAFF.